The 19 T cell receptor beta chains below come from one sample, sequenced in a study of T cells after posttransplantation cyclophosphamide. Libraries were prepared by immunoSEQ multiplex PCR; TCRdb keeps only in-frame clonotypes and omits some of them. The sample has 15,000 to 20,000 clones, approximately 78% seen once. Methotrexate plus calcineurin inhibitor accompanied controls' myeloablative marrow transplants; sampling was 1 year later. Sequences were derived from PBMCs, sampled 410 to 450 days after allogeneic stem cell transplant with calcineurin inhibitor and methotrexate. The receptor set was obtained from a male patient in his thirties who received an allogeneic stem cell transplant from an unrelated donor, was CMV-positive, and had acute and chronic GVHD. Some T cells may originate from the graft donor.

The chain is built from TRBV18 and TRBJ1-1; TRBD1 matches at 7 bases. This CDR3 spans 14 amino acids. The germline V gene encodes CDR1 KGHSH and CDR2 LQKENI. Losses at the gene ends were 3 bases for V and 0 bases for J; bases not matched to a gene: 1. Written as DNA, the CDR3 is TGTGCCAGCTCACCGGACAGGATGAACACTGAAGCTTTCTTT. Protein product: CASSPDRMNTEAFF.

This rearrangement joins TRBV19 to TRBJ2-1; D gene unclear. The V gene's germline CDR1 is LNHDA and CDR2 SQIVND (reference sequence). The CDR3 spans 13 residues. V lost 5 bases, J lost 2 bases, and 7 bases lay in between. The CDR3 sequence is CASSSTPYNEQFF. The CDR3, as DNA: TGTGCCAGTAGTTCCACTCCCTACAATGAGCAGTTCTTC.

The count of this clone is one. The chain combines TRBV7-9 with TRBJ2-1; TRBD2 matches at 8 bases. After removal of 5 bases from V and 9 bases from J, the junction contained 15 bases not matched to a gene. The CDR3 loop spans 16 amino acids. The germline CDR1 and CDR2 sequences are SEHNR and FQNEAQ (reference sequence). In nucleotides, the CDR3 is TGTGCCAGCAGCCTTCCCGCGGCGGGAGGAGGGAGTGAGCAGTTCTTC. Its translation: CASSLPAAGGGSEQFF.

The chain joins TRBV11-2 to TRBJ2-3, with D maybe TRBD2 (5 bases). CDR3 length: 18 amino acids. V was pared by 7 bases and J by 1 base, with 24 bases between. Germline V gene data show CDR1 as SGHAT and CDR2 as FQNNGV. The CDR3 nucleotides read TGTGCCAGCAACGCCCTCCCGGTCGGGATTCTCGGCACAGATACGCAGTATTTT. Translated, it gives CASNALPVGILGTDTQYF.

This clone has more than one count but fewer than ten. The chain combines TRBV19 with TRBJ1-2, with 10 bases fitting TRBD1. Germline V gene sequence: CDR1 LNHDA, CDR2 SQIVND (reference sequence). There are 15 residues in the CDR3. Trimming at V came to 3 bases and at J to 4 bases, leaving 5 bases not matched to a gene. Written as DNA, the CDR3 is TGTGCCAGTAGTATTAAGGGACAGGGGAGCTATGGCTACACCTTC. It yields the protein CASSIKGQGSYGYTF.

This chain uses TRBV14 with TRBJ1-1, with TRBD1 matching 8 bases. The CDR3 contains 15 residues. Germline CDR1 reads SGHDN; CDR2 reads FVKESK. J lost 4 bases, V lost 4 bases, and 8 bases had no gene match. The CDR3 spells CASSPTGQGGTEAFF. The DNA of the CDR3 is TGTGCCAGCAGCCCTACTGGACAGGGAGGCACTGAAGCTTTCTTT.

This clone was counted once. This chain links TRBV6-5 with TRBJ2-3, with TRBD2 identical over 8 bases. V shed 6 bases, J shed 11 bases, and the junction held 10 bases outside the gene matches. The CDR3 spans 13 residues. Germline loops: CDR1 MNHEY, CDR2 SVGAGI. CDR3 sequence: CASRSGGGLEQYF. CDR3 coding DNA: TGTGCCAGCAGATCGGGAGGGGGGTTGGAGCAGTATTTT.

The rearrangement joins TRBV4-3 to TRBJ2-7; 10 bases map to TRBD2. The V gene end was trimmed by 6 bases and the J gene end by 2 bases; junction bases not matched to a gene: 7. The CDR3 has 15 amino acids. Germline-derived CDR1 and CDR2 are LGHNA and YSLEER. For the CDR3, the DNA is TGCGCCAGCAGTCTTTATACTAGCGGGACCTACGAGCAGTACTTC. Translation gives CASSLYTSGTYEQYF.

The J gene is TRBJ1-2, the V gene TRBV6-4; D gene unclear. The CDR3 is 13 amino acids. V was cut by 2 bases and J by 0 bases, with 4 bases left in between. Germline lookup yields CDR1 MRHNA and CDR2 SNTAGT. CDR3 sequence reads: CASSDGPNYGYTF. CDR3 in DNA: TGTGCCAGCAGTGACGGGCCTAACTATGGCTACACCTTC.

The chain is built from TRBV19 and TRBJ2-5, with 7 nucleotides matching TRBD1. The DNA end is more similar to TRBJ2-7, so the J call may be wrong. The CDR3 is 14 amino acids. CDR1 and CDR2 from the germline V gene are LNHDA and SQIVND (reference sequence). CDR3 nucleotide sequence: TGTGCCAGCGGTTCGACAGGGTATTCCTACGAGCAGTACTTC. This sequence encodes CASGSTGYSYEQYF.

The chain links TRBV5-1 to TRBJ2-7, with D unclear. The V end lost 3 bases, the J end lost 4 bases, and 8 bases lay between the germline ends. The CDR3 runs to 12 residues. Per the germline V gene, CDR1 is SGHRS and CDR2 is YFSETQ. This chain's CDR3 is CASSSTSYEQYF. The CDR3 nucleotides read TGCGCCAGCAGCTCTACGTCGTACGAGCAGTACTTC. The entire variable domain, with the rest obtained from reference TRBV5-1 and TRBJ2-7, is as follows: KAGVTQTPRYLIKTRGQQVTLSCSPISGHRSVSWYQQTPGQGLQFLFEYFSETQRNKGNFPGRFSGRQFSNSRSEMNVSTLELGDSALYLCASSSTSYEQYFGPGTRLTVT.

A few counts support this clone. The gene calls are TRBV2 and TRBJ1-2, with unresolved D. V lost 5 bases to trimming and J lost 3 bases, with 10 bases between them. CDR1 and CDR2 from the germline V gene are SNHLY and FYNNEI. The CDR3 loop spans 13 amino acids. CDR3 sequence (DNA): TGTGCCAGCAGTCCGCAGGAAGACTATGGCTACACCTTC. Its protein product is CASSPQEDYGYTF. Filled out from reference TRBV2 and TRBJ1-2, the complete variable domain reads EPEVTQTPSHQVTQMGQEVILRCVPISNHLYFYWYRQILGQKVEFLVSFYNNEISEKSEIFDDQFSVERPDGSNFTLKIRSTKLEDSAMYFCASSPQEDYGYTFGSGTRLTVV.

This clone was counted only a few times. The V and J genes are TRBV18 and TRBJ1-1; TRBD1 matches at 7 bases. The CDR3 is 13 residues long. Trimming took 6 bases from V and 1 from J; bases not matched to a gene: 2. Germline lookup yields CDR1 KGHSH and CDR2 LQKENI. The CDR3 here is CASSGDRNTEAFF. DNA for the CDR3: TGTGCCAGCTCTGGGGACAGGAACACTGAAGCTTTCTTT.

The chain recombines TRBV27 with TRBJ1-2; the match to TRBD1 covers 8 bases. Trimming removed 0 bases from V and 8 bases from J; junction bases left unmatched: 8. Per the germline V gene, CDR1 is MNHEY and CDR2 is SMNVEV (reference sequence). This CDR3 comprises 15 residues. This CDR3 is CASSLSLDRAGGYTF. CDR3 sequence (DNA): TGTGCCAGCAGTTTATCGCTGGACAGGGCGGGGGGCTACACCTTC.

CDR3 residues: CASSQRDRANEQFF. The CDR3 DNA reads TGCGCCAGCAGCCAACGGGACAGGGCCAATGAGCAGTTCTTC. The chain carries TRBV4-1 and TRBJ2-1, with 9 bases matching TRBD1. From germline, CDR1 is MGHRA and CDR2 YSYEKL. V lost 2 bases and J lost 6; bases outside the gene matches: 2. The CDR3 is 14 amino acids.

This chain joins TRBV18 and TRBJ2-7; D not certain. The V end lost 3 bases, the J end lost 4 bases, and 7 bases lay between the germline ends. The CDR3 spans 12 residues. Per germline, CDR1 KGHSH and CDR2 LQKENI. CDR3 sequence reads: CASSPYGYEQYF. CDR3 DNA sequence: TGTGCCAGCTCACCCTACGGTTACGAGCAGTACTTC.

The V gene is TRBV6-6, the J gene TRBJ2-7; a weak D match, TRBD1 (6 bases). The ends were cut back, 6 bases at V and 4 bases at J, with 13 bases in the middle. The CDR3 runs 13 residues. CDR1 and CDR2 from the germline V gene are MNHNY and SVGAGI (reference sequence). As DNA, the CDR3 is TGTGCCAGCAGCCGGACAGAAGGGTACGAGCAGTACTTC. Protein product: CASSRTEGYEQYF.

V gene TRBV19 combines with J gene TRBJ2-4; 8 bases are a match to TRBD2. V lost 3 bases and J lost 4; bases outside the gene matches: 5. This CDR3 region has 15 residues. Germline V gives CDR1 LNHDA, CDR2 SQIVND (reference sequence). DNA of the CDR3: TGTGCCAGTAGTATTATAGCGGGAAATAAAAACATTCAGTACTTC. Its protein product is CASSIIAGNKNIQYF. The whole variable domain, remainder taken from reference TRBV19 and TRBJ2-4, is DGGITQSPKYLFRKEGQNVTLSCEQNLNHDAMYWYRQDPGQGLRLIYYSQIVNDFQKGDIAEGYSVSREKKESFPLTVTSAQKNPTAFYLCASSIIAGNKNIQYFGAGTRLSVL.

V and J are TRBV2 and TRBJ2-1; 11 bases agree with TRBD2. After removal of 6 bases from V and 6 bases from J, the junction contained 7 bases not matched to a gene. There are 15 residues in the CDR3. Germline CDR1 reads SNHLY; CDR2 reads FYNNEI. CDR3 coding DNA: TGTGCCAGCAGCTCTAGCGGGGGGAACTTCAATGAGCAGTTCTTC. Translated, it gives CASSSSGGNFNEQFF.